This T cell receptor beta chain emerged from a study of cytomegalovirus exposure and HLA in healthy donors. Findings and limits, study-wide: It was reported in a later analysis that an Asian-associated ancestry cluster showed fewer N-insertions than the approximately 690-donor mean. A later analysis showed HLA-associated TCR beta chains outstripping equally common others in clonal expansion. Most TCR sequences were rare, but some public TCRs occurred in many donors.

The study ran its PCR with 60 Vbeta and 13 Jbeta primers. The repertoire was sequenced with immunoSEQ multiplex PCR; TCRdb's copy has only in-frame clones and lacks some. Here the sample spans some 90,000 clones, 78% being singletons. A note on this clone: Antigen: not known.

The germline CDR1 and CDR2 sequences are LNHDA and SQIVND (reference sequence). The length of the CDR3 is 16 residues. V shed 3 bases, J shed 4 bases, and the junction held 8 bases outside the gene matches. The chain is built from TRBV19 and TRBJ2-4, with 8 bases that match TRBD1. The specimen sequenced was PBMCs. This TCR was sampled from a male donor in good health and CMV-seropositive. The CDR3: CASSISGQGSKNIQYF. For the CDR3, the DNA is TGTGCCAGTAGTATTTCCGGACAGGGTAGTAAAAACATTCAGTACTTC.